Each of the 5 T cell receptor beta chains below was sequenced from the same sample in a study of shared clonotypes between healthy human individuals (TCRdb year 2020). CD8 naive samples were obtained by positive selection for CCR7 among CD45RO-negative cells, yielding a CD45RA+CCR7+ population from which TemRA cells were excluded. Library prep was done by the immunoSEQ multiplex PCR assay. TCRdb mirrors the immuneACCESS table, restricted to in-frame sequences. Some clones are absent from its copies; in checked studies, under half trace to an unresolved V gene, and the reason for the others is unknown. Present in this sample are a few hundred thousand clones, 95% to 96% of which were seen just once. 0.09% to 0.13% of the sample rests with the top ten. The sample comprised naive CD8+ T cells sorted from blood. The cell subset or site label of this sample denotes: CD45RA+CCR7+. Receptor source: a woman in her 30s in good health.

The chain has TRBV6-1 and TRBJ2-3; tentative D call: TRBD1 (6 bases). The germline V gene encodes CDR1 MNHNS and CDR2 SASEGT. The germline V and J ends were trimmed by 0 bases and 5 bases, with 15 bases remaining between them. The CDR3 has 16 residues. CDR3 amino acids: CASSEAGQGPKDTQYF. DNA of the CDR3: TGTGCCAGCAGTGAAGCCGGTCAGGGGCCCAAAGATACGCAGTATTTT.

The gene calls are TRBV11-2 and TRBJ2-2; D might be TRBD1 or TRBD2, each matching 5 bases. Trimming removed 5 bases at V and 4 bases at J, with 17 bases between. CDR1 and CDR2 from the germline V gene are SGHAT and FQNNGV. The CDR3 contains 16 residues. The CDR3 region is CASSPRGARVTGELFF. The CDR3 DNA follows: TGTGCCAGCAGCCCTAGAGGGGCCCGAGTCACCGGGGAGCTGTTTTTT.

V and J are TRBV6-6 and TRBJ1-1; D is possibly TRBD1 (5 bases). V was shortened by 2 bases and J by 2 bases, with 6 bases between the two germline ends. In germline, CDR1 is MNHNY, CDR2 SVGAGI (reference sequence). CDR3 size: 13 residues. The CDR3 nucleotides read TGTGCCAGCAGTTACGACAGCAACACTGAAGCTTTCTTT. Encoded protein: CASSYDSNTEAFF.

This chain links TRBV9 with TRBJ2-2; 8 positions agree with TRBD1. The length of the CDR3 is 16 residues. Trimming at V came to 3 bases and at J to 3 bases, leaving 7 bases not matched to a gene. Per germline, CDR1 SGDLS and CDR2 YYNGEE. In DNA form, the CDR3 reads TGTGCCAGCAGCGGTTCAGGGGGCGTGGACACCGGGGAGCTGTTTTTT. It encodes CASSGSGGVDTGELFF. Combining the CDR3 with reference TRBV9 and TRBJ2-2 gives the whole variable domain DSGVTQTPKHLITATGQRVTLRCSPRSGDLSVYWYQQSLDQGLQFLIQYYNGEERAKGNILERFSAQQFPDLHSELNLSSLELGDSALYFCASSGSGGVDTGELFFGEGSRLTVL.

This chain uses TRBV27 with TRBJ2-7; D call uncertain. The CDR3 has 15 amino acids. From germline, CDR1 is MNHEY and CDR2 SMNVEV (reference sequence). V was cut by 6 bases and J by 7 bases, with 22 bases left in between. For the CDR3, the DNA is TGTGCCAGCAGCCAACTTCTGGTGGCACTCGGGGAGCAGTACTTC. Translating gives CASSQLLVALGEQYF.